A selection of T cell receptor beta chains follows, all from one sample in a study of T cell changes during pregnancy in multiple sclerosis. Generated by immunoSEQ multiplex PCR, the TCRdb table keeps only in-frame clones and is missing some. Here the sample spans about 38,000 clones, around nine tenths being singletons. The sample here was CD4+ T cells from peripheral blood mononuclear cells, taken after pregnancy. The source is a female donor in good health, enrolled as a control in a pregnancy study. Both conserved end residues are part of each CDR3. The order of the fields is D gene, V gene, J gene, clone size, CDR3 DNA, CDR3 protein. A D gene is named only where the DNA matches it firmly. The size field is filled for only some rows; it gives once, few, many or a size class.

TRBD1	TRBV9	TRBJ1-1	few	TGTGCCAGCAGCTTATCCCATGGGACAGGGAAAGATACTGAAGCTTTCTTT	CASSLSHGTGKDTEAFF
TRBD2	TRBV7-9	TRBJ2-7	NA	TGTGCCAGCAGCCTAAACGGGGGGAGCTCCTACGAGCAGTACTTC	CASSLNGGSSYEQYF
NA	TRBV7-8	TRBJ1-2	NA	TGTGCCAGCAGCTTGTTTTTAGGCAACACCGGAGCTAACTATGGCTACACCTTC	CASSLFLGNTGANYGYTF
NA	TRBV21-1	TRBJ1-1	NA	TGTGCCAGCAGCAAATCCGGAGAGAACACTGAAGCTTTCTTT	CASSKSGENTEAFF
TRBD1	TRBV19	TRBJ1-5	NA	TGTGCCAGTAGAACCTCCCCTTGGAGGCAGGGGGGTCAGCCCCAGCATTTT	CASRTSPWRQGGQPQHF
NA	TRBV27	TRBJ2-1	NA	TGTGCCTCTGGAGGGGCCCCATGGAATGAGCAGTTCTTC	CASGGAPWNEQFF
NA	TRBV7-2	TRBJ2-3	NA	TGTGCCAGCAGCGCCTCCGGGACTCCGAGCGCCAATACGCAGTATTTT	CASSASGTPSANTQYF
NA	TRBV11-2	TRBJ2-7	NA	TGTGCCAGCACCGAGGGGGATACCTACCTCGACGAGCAGTACTTC	CASTEGDTYLDEQYF
NA	TRBV30	TRBJ2-1	NA	TGTGCCTCCACTGGGGGGAGCTCCTACAATGAGCAGTTCTTC	CASTGGSSYNEQFF
TRBD2	TRBV29-1	TRBJ2-7	NA	TGCAGCGTTGAAATGACGGGAGGCCTCGAGCAGTACTTC	CSVEMTGGLEQYF
TRBD1	TRBV10-3	TRBJ2-3	NA	TGTGCCACCTTTTCGGGGGCGGGACAGGGTGCAGATACGCAGTATTTT	CATFSGAGQGADTQYF
NA	TRBV6-1	TRBJ1-5	NA	TGTGCCAGCAGTGAGTCGCGGGGGCCACTCAATCAGCCCCAGCATTTT	CASSESRGPLNQPQHF
TRBD2	TRBV5-4	TRBJ2-2	once	TGTGCCAGCAGCTTGAAGCGGGGGCCCAACACCGGGGAGCTGTTTTTT	CASSLKRGPNTGELFF
TRBD2	TRBV5-1	TRBJ2-3	NA	TGCGCCAGCAGCGTGGGACTAGCTGGGGGACCAGATACGCAGTATTTT	CASSVGLAGGPDTQYF
NA	TRBV30	TRBJ2-6	NA	TGTGCCTGGATTCCGTCTTTCTCTGGGGCCAACGTCCTGACTTTC	CAWIPSFSGANVLTF
TRBD1	TRBV5-4	TRBJ1-2	NA	TGTGCCAGCAGCTCGGGACAGGGAAAAGTTTTGGTGGGCTACACCTTC	CASSSGQGKVLVGYTF
NA	TRBV13	TRBJ1-4	NA	TGTGCCAGCAGCCCAAAATCGGGACTTGGTGAAAAACTGTTTTTT	CASSPKSGLGEKLFF
TRBD1	TRBV2	TRBJ1-2	once	TGTGCCAGCAGTCTCCGGACAGGGGGTGGCTACACCTTC	CASSLRTGGGYTF
NA	TRBV27	TRBJ2-1	NA	TGTGCCAGCACAACGGGGGACAGCGGGTCCCATGAGCAGTTCTTC	CASTTGDSGSHEQFF
TRBD1	TRBV7-9	TRBJ1-1	NA	TGTGCCAGCAGCTTGGGACAGGGTGGGGCTGAAGCTTTCTTT	CASSLGQGGAEAFF
NA	TRBV9	TRBJ2-1	NA	TGTGCCAGCAGCGTAGCGAACGGCCCCGGGGATGAGCAGTTCTTC	CASSVANGPGDEQFF
TRBD1	TRBV25-1	TRBJ1-4	NA	TGTGCCAGCAGTGAACTGATCTCCGGGACAGTCAATGAAAAACTGTTTTTT	CASSELISGTVNEKLFF
TRBD1	TRBV7-2	TRBJ1-1	NA	TGTGCCAGCAGCCGGGACAGGGGGAACGCTGAAGCTTTCTTT	CASSRDRGNAEAFF